This T cell receptor beta chain was identified during a study of identifying expanded T cells in peripheral blood. Overall study results and limits: Across healthy donors, higher total template counts meant significantly greater roughly two-week count variance.

V was trimmed by 5 bases and J by 8 bases, leaving 15 bases between them. Germline V gives CDR1 MNHNY, CDR2 SVGAGI (reference sequence). The CDR3 covers 13 residues. Repertoires were generated with immunoSEQ multiplex PCR, while TCRdb's copy carries only in-frame clones and drops some. Of 100,000 to 150,000 clones listed, approximately 86% are singletons. Healthy donors had no documented immune events, such as infections, while sampled. This clone occurred once. Its specificity is unknown. This receptor was identified in a person between 18 and 70 years old in good health. The chain couples TRBV6-6 to TRBJ1-2; D perhaps matches TRBD1 (5 bases). Source material: blood. The CDR3, as DNA: TGTGCCAGCAGTCTCCGGGACGCCTCGGGCTACACCTTC. Translating gives CASSLRDASGYTF.